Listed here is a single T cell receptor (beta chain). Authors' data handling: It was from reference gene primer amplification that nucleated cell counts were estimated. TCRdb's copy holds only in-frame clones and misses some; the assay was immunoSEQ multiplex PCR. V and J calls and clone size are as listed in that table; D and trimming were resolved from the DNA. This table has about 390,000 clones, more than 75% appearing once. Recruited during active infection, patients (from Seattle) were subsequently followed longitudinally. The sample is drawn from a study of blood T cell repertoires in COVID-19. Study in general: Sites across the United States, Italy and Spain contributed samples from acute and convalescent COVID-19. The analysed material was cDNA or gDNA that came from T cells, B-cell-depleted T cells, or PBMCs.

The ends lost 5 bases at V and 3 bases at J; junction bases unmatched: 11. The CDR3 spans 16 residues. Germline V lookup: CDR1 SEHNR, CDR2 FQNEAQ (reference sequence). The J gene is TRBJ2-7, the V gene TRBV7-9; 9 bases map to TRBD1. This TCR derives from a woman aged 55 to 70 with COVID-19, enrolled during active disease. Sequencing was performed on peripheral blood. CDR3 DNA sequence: TGTGCCAGCAGCCGATATGGACAGGGGAAGGTCTACGAGCAGTACTTC. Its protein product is CASSRYGQGKVYEQYF.